One sample yielded the 8 T cell receptor beta chains listed below, sequenced in a study of T-cell reconstitution after alpha-beta-depleted transplantation in children. Unique molecular identifiers were used to barcode this TCRbeta library. MiXCR, applied by TCRdb to the PCR reads, yields one record per CDR3 protein. In the table there are tens of thousands of distinct CDR3 sequences, around a sixth of which are singletons. Sequences were derived from PBMCs, mostly from graft donor cells, sampled 360 days after TCRalphabeta/CD19-depleted stem cell transplant. The source is a male patient aged 2-15 years who had a stem cell transplant for acute lymphoblastic leukemia, so the T cells may come from the graft donor.

V and J are TRBV10-3 and TRBJ1-2; D call uncertain. The V gene lost 6 bases and the J gene lost 1 base, with 6 bases spanning the gap. Germline assignment: CDR1 ENHRY and CDR2 SYGVKD. The CDR3 totals 12 residues. The CDR3, as DNA: TGTGCCATCAGGGATCTTAACTATGGCTACACCTTC. Its protein product is CAIRDLNYGYTF.

The CDR3 sequence: CASSVGLAGSTDTQYF. DNA of the CDR3: TGTGCCAGCAGTGTGGGACTAGCGGGGAGCACAGATACGCAGTATTTT. The chain joins TRBV12-3 or TRBV12-4 to TRBJ2-3, with 13 bases identical to TRBD2. Losses at the gene ends were 5 bases for V and 0 bases for J; bases not matched to a gene: 2. The CDR3 runs to 16 residues.

This chain connects TRBV11-3 to TRBJ2-1; D is perhaps TRBD1 or TRBD2 (5 bases each). Germline V gene lookup returns CDR1 SGHNT and CDR2 YENEEA. CDR3 size: 13 residues. With 5 bases removed from V and 5 bases from J, the gap between germline ends came to 10 bases. As DNA, the CDR3 is TGTGCCAGCAGCGTGGGACGCCACAATGAGCAGTTCTTC. Translation: CASSVGRHNEQFF.

This clonotype was seen a handful of times. The V gene is TRBV6-1, the J gene TRBJ2-1; 11 bases are a match to TRBD2. The CDR3 contains 17 residues. Germline trimming cut 6 bases from V and 4 bases from J; bases unmatched to any gene: 11. The germline gives CDR1 MNHNS, CDR2 SASEGT. DNA of the CDR3: TGTGCCAGCAGCAAAATACTACTAGCGGGGGAATACAATGAGCAGTTCTTC. Translated: CASSKILLAGEYNEQFF.

This clonotype appeared a few times. This chain joins TRBV5-5 and TRBJ2-5; no reliable D call. The germline gives CDR1 SGHKS, CDR2 YYEKEE (reference sequence). V lost 4 bases and J 4 bases, leaving 2 bases between the germline ends. The CDR3 contains 10 residues. The CDR3 nucleotides read TGTGCCAGCAGCCGAGAGACCCAGTACTTC. As protein: CASSRETQYF.

This clonotype appeared a single time. The J gene is TRBJ1-3, the V gene TRBV29-1; D unresolved. Germline V gene sequence: CDR1 SQVTM, CDR2 ANQGSEA. Between the trimmed V and J ends, which lost 4 bases and 0 bases, there was a span of 4 bases. There are 12 residues in the CDR3. The CDR3 DNA sequence: TGCAGCGTTGTAAGCTCTGGAAACACCATATATTTT. Translation: CSVVSSGNTIYF.

The gene calls are TRBV7-8 and TRBJ2-1; D could derive from TRBD1 or TRBD2 (5 bases each). Trimming removed 5 bases at V and 5 bases at J, with 13 bases between. CDR1 SGHVS and CDR2 FQNEAQ come from the germline V gene. This CDR3 comprises 14 residues. The CDR3 spells CASSPGTINNEQFF. Written as DNA, the CDR3 is TGTGCCAGCAGCCCGGGGACCATAAACAATGAGCAGTTCTTC.

This clonotype has ten or more counts. The chain couples TRBV29-1 to TRBJ1-1; the D gene is possibly TRBD1 (5 bases). The V end lost 6 bases, the J end lost 1 base, and 12 bases lay between the germline ends. In germline, CDR1 is SQVTM, CDR2 ANQGSEA. The CDR3 contains 13 residues. The CDR3 nucleotides read TGCAGCGTCTCCAGGGATACGAACACTGAAGCTTTCTTT. It translates to CSVSRDTNTEAFF.